Listed here is a single TCR beta chain. Antigen unknown. One end of the junction varies from germline; a read error may be responsible. PBMC samples from each donor numbered at least one pre-ART and at least two post-ART. These data are taken from a study of long-term antiretroviral therapy in people with HIV. Whole-study findings and limits: Repertoire dominance by clones expanded before ART was seen at all time points.

Investigators performed immunoSEQ version v3.0 at survey level. The repertoire was sequenced with immunoSEQ multiplex PCR; TCRdb's copy has only in-frame clones and lacks some. The sample includes 40,000 or so clones, roughly 80% of them seen just once. The CDR3 has 15 amino acids. Looked up from germline, CDR1 is SGHAT and CDR2 is FQNNGV. The sequencing used unsorted PBMCs, collected 0.3 years after starting antiretroviral therapy. The TCR comes from a man aged 18 to 29 with HIV. This chain joins TRBV11-2 and TRBJ2-3; D remains ambiguous. CDR3 sequence reads: CASSQDMVGTDTQYF. CDR3 nucleotides: TGCGCCAGCAGCCAAGACATGGTAGGGACAGATACGCAGTATTTT.